These T cell receptor beta chains were read from a single sample in a study of sequential checkpoint blockade in melanoma. The protocol was immunoSEQ multiplex PCR, while the TCRdb copy is restricted to in-frame clones and leaves out a portion. Seen here are over 2,000 clones, 27% observed once, and the top ten hold under 11%. The sample in question was tumor tissue (inferred from file names), obtained from a patient given nivolumab and ipilimumab in sequence. Every receptor here comes from a human donor with melanoma. Each CDR3 is given with its conserved first and last residue. The D gene is left open where the match is weak. For some rows the clone size is stated as once, few or many, or as a class when expanded; others skip it.

abundance	len	d_gene	j_gene	v_gene	CDR3nt	CDR3aa
few	12	TRBD1	TRBJ1-1	TRBV19	TGTGCCAGTAGTTGGACAGGGACTGAAGCTTTCTTT	CASSWTGTEAFF
medium-sized	15	NA	TRBJ1-4	TRBV11-3	TGTGCCAGCAGCTTATGGGTTGCAACTAATGAAAAACTGTTTTTT	CASSLWVATNEKLFF
medium-sized	14	NA	TRBJ1-4	TRBV4-1	TGCGCCAGCAGCCGGACTTTACCCGGGGAAAAACTGTTTTTT	CASSRTLPGEKLFF
NA	14	NA	TRBJ2-1	TRBV11-3	TGTGCCAGCAGCTTAGGGGGCGCTAGTGGTGAGCAGTTCTTC	CASSLGGASGEQFF
NA	15	NA	TRBJ1-1	TRBV19	TGTGCCAGTAGTATAAGGGGATACACGGGCACTGAAGCTTTCTTT	CASSIRGYTGTEAFF
once	15	NA	TRBJ2-3	TRBV19	TGTGCCAGCCGATTTGGGGAGAGCGCCACAGATACGCAGTATTTT	CASRFGESATDTQYF
large	15	NA	TRBJ1-5	TRBV11-3	TGTGCCAGCAGCTTTGGGGATTATAGCAATCAGCCCCAGCATTTT	CASSFGDYSNQPQHF
few	13	NA	TRBJ1-6	TRBV6-8	TGTGCCAGCAGTTACCCAGGGGATTCACCCCTCCACTTT	CASSYPGDSPLHF
NA	11	NA	TRBJ1-1	TRBV6-7	TGTGCCAGCAGCCTAGGCGATGAAGCTTTCTTT	CASSLGDEAFF
few	14	NA	TRBJ2-7	TRBV4-1	TGCGCCAGCAGCCAAGAACATTTCTCCTACGAGCAGTACTTC	CASSQEHFSYEQYF
NA	12	NA	TRBJ1-1	TRBV6-8	TGTGCCAGCATAAGGGGTGGTACTGAAGCTTTCTTT	CASIRGGTEAFF
few	13	NA	TRBJ2-3	TRBV6-1	TGTGCCAGCAGTGAAGGGGTCCCAGATACGCAGTATTTT	CASSEGVPDTQYF
NA	15	TRBD1	TRBJ1-2	TRBV29-1	TGCAGCGTTGAACAGGGGGCCGGAGCTAACTATGGCTACACCTTC	CSVEQGAGANYGYTF
NA	13	NA	TRBJ2-7	TRBV14	TGTGCCAGCAGCCCCCGGGGGTACTACGAGCAGTACTTC	CASSPRGYYEQYF
NA	11	NA	TRBJ1-1	TRBV10-1	TGCGCCAGCCGGACCGACCTCAAGGCTTTCTTT	CASRTDLKAFF
large	15	NA	TRBJ1-5	TRBV11-3	TGTGCCAGCAGCTTGGCCCTTGGTAGCAATCAGCCCCAGCATTTT	CASSLALGSNQPQHF
NA	15	NA	TRBJ2-1	TRBV11-3	TGTGCCAGCAGCTTCGGACCCAGCTCCTACAATGAGCAGTTCTTC	CASSFGPSSYNEQFF
medium-sized	14	NA	TRBJ1-4	TRBV12-1	TGTGCCAGCAGCGCAGGACAGGGGAGGGAAAAACTGTTTTTT	CASSAGQGREKLFF
NA	15	TRBD1	TRBJ2-3	TRBV5-1	TGCGCCAGCAGCTTAACAGGGGCCCTCGCAGATACGCAGTATTTT	CASSLTGALADTQYF
NA	14	NA	TRBJ2-3	TRBV11-3	TGTGCCAGCAGCTCAAGACAGGCCCCAGATACGCAGTATTTT	CASSSRQAPDTQYF
NA	16	NA	TRBJ1-3	TRBV5-1	TGCGCCAGCAGCCCCGAGGGGGGGGCGCGTGGAAACACCATATATTTT	CASSPEGGARGNTIYF
NA	14	NA	TRBJ2-2	TRBV19	TGTGCCAGTAGTTGGTCGTTGAACACCGGGGAGCTGTTTTTT	CASSWSLNTGELFF
many	14	NA	TRBJ1-2	TRBV11-3	TGTGCCAGCAGCTTGGCTGACGGGGACTATGGCTACACCTTC	CASSLADGDYGYTF
NA	15	TRBD2	TRBJ2-3	TRBV29-1	TGCAGCGTTCAGAGAATAGCGGGGACCACAGATACGCAGTATTTT	CSVQRIAGTTDTQYF
once	13	NA	TRBJ2-2	TRBV29-1	TGCAGCGTTGACAGGGGATATACCGGGGAGCTGTTTTTT	CSVDRGYTGELFF
NA	15	NA	TRBJ2-7	TRBV6-8	TGTGCCAGCAGTTACTCGGACGGGAGCTCCTACGAGCAGTACTTC	CASSYSDGSSYEQYF
medium-sized	15	NA	TRBJ2-1	TRBV6-8	TGTGCCAGCAGTGAGGAGCTATCAGCCTACAATGAGCAGTTCTTC	CASSEELSAYNEQFF